Following are 24 T cell receptor beta chains from one sample sequenced in a study of cytomegalovirus exposure and HLA in healthy donors. The PCR ran on 60 Vbeta and 13 Jbeta primers. Measured with immunoSEQ multiplex PCR; TCRdb has only the in-frame clones, and not every one. The data contain about 120,000 clones, approximately 84% of them singletons. The sequencing sample was made of PBMCs. These receptor sequences come from a man aged 50-59 years in good health and CMV-seronegative.

The chain employs TRBV7-6 and TRBJ2-7; D might be TRBD2 (6 bases). V was clipped by 11 bases and J by 1 base, with 21 bases between them. From germline, CDR1 is SGHVS and CDR2 FNYEAQ. CDR3 size: 15 residues. CDR3 loop: CAALAGSGFSYEQYF. CDR3 DNA: TGTGCCGCCCTCGCGGGTAGCGGCTTTTCCTACGAGCAGTACTTC.

This rearrangement joins TRBV12-5 to TRBJ1-4; the D gene is possibly TRBD1 (5 bases). The CDR3 is made up of 16 amino acids. With 9 bases removed from V and 2 bases from J, the gap between germline ends came to 19 bases. Germline loops: CDR1 LGHNT, CDR2 FRNRAP. CDR3 protein: CARAQDKGWTNEKLFF. In DNA, the CDR3 is TGTGCTAGGGCCCAGGACAAAGGGTGGACTAATGAAAAACTGTTTTTT.

The chain is built from TRBV5-1 and TRBJ2-5; TRBD1 matches 7 bases. The DNA end favors TRBJ2-7, so the J call may be wrong. Germline V gene lookup returns CDR1 SGHRS and CDR2 YFSETQ. The CDR3 totals 15 residues. Written as DNA, the CDR3 is TGCGCCAGCAGCTTTACAGGGGTAGCCATCTACGAGCAGTACTTC. It codes for CASSFTGVAIYEQYF.

This clone has a handful of counts. The rearrangement joins TRBV9 to TRBJ2-3, with TRBD2 as a possible D gene (5 bases). CDR1 and CDR2 (germline): SGDLS, YYNGEE. This CDR3 has 18 residues. The ends were cut back, 1 base at V and 1 base at J, with 19 bases in the middle. The CDR3 bases are TGTGCCAGCAGCGTACTTTTTGAGGGCCCGCCGGGCACAGATACGCAGTATTTT. Residues: CASSVLFEGPPGTDTQYF. The full variable domain, its missing parts supplied by reference TRBV9 and TRBJ2-3, is DSGVTQTPKHLITATGQRVTLRCSPRSGDLSVYWYQQSLDQGLQFLIQYYNGEERAKGNILERFSAQQFPDLHSELNLSSLELGDSALYFCASSVLFEGPPGTDTQYFGPGTRLTVL.

This clone showed up just once. CDR3 residues: CASSQDRKPSENYEQYF. Written as DNA, the CDR3 is TGTGCCAGCAGCCAAGATAGAAAGCCTAGCGAAAACTACGAGCAGTACTTC. The gene calls are TRBV4-2 and TRBJ2-7; D may be TRBD2 (6 bases). The V and J ends lost 0 bases and 3 bases respectively, with 18 bases between them. Germline V gives CDR1 LGHNA, CDR2 YNFKEQ. This CDR3 has 17 residues.

The chain couples TRBV28 to TRBJ2-7; 10 bases agree with TRBD2. V lost 7 bases and J lost 4; bases outside the gene matches: 13. Germline values: CDR1 MDHEN, CDR2 SYDVKM. This CDR3 is 16 amino acids long. The CDR3 DNA reads as TGTGCCAGCACTACTGGAGGGGCTAGCGGGAGTTACGAGCAGTACTTC. Its protein is CASTTGGASGSYEQYF.

The V and J genes are TRBV6-1 and TRBJ1-4; TRBD1 matches 7 bases. The CDR3 runs 16 residues. From germline, CDR1 is MNHNS and CDR2 SASEGT. Trimming removed 6 bases from V and 0 bases from J; junction bases left unmatched: 7. CDR3: CASRERTGPTNEKLFF. The CDR3 region has the DNA TGTGCCAGCAGGGAAAGGACAGGCCCAACTAATGAAAAACTGTTTTTT.

This chain links TRBV7-3 with TRBJ2-7; 7 nucleotides align to TRBD2. Losses at the gene ends were 5 bases for V and 6 bases for J; bases not matched to a gene: 10. The CDR3 runs to 14 residues. Germline assignment: CDR1 SGHTA and CDR2 FQGTGA. CDR3 sequence reads: CASSPRDGGCEQYF. In DNA, the CDR3 is TGTGCCAGCAGCCCACGGGACGGGGGGTGCGAGCAGTACTTC.

This clone has only a few counts. This chain links TRBV10-3 with TRBJ1-2, with a weak D call TRBD1 (6 bases). The CDR3 is made up of 13 amino acids. Trimming took off 5 bases at V and 8 bases at J, with 15 bases between the two ends. The germline gives CDR1 ENHRY, CDR2 SYGVKD. This CDR3 is CAISTNREGGYTF. The CDR3 DNA reads as TGTGCCATCAGTACCAACAGGGAAGGCGGCTACACCTTC.

The CDR3 DNA follows: TGTGCCAGTATTGGGAGCTCCTACAATGAGCAGTTCTTC. This gives the protein CASIGSSYNEQFF. The gene calls are TRBV19 and TRBJ2-1; D might be TRBD2 (5 bases). The CDR3 spans 13 residues. Trimming pared 7 bases from V and 0 bases from J, leaving 7 bases between. Germline values: CDR1 LNHDA, CDR2 SQIVND (reference sequence). The complete variable domain, with remaining parts taken from reference TRBV19 and TRBJ2-1, reads DGGITQSPKYLFRKEGQNVTLSCEQNLNHDAMYWYRQDPGQGLRLIYYSQIVNDFQKGDIAEGYSVSREKKESFPLTVTSAQKNPTAFYLCASIGSSYNEQFFGPGTRLTVL.

The gene calls are TRBV13 and TRBJ2-3, with a weak D call TRBD2 (6 bases). The V end was cut by 4 bases, the J end by 0 bases, with 14 bases between. Germline CDR1 reads PRHDT; CDR2 reads FYEKMQ (reference sequence). The CDR3 is 16 amino acids. As DNA, the CDR3 is TGTGCCAGCAGCTCGGGTAGGAGCGGGAGCACAGATACGCAGTATTTT. Its translation is CASSSGRSGSTDTQYF.

The chain has TRBV9 and TRBJ1-1, with D unclear. The CDR3 covers 13 residues. Trimming removed 1 base at V and 1 base at J, with 5 bases between. The germline CDR1 and CDR2 sequences are SGDLS and YYNGEE. In DNA form, the CDR3 reads TGTGCCAGCAGCGTAACACCGAACACTGAAGCTTTCTTT. This codes for CASSVTPNTEAFF.

The chain links TRBV4-3 to TRBJ1-2; D gene ambiguous. Germline V gene sequence: CDR1 LGHNA, CDR2 YSLEER. This CDR3 is 16 amino acids long. V was cut by 5 bases and J by 4 bases, with 20 bases left in between. The CDR3 region is CASSAEDSGLRYGYTF. The CDR3 region has the DNA TGCGCCAGCAGCGCAGAGGACTCCGGACTACGCTATGGCTACACCTTC.

The chain joins TRBV27 to TRBJ2-5; TRBD1 might be the D (7 bases). V was cut by 2 bases and J by 3 bases, with 16 bases left in between. The CDR3 covers 16 residues. Germline V gene lookup returns CDR1 MNHEY and CDR2 SMNVEV (reference sequence). CDR3: CASSLIRGAREETQYF. The CDR3, as DNA: TGTGCCAGCAGTTTAATCAGGGGGGCCAGGGAAGAGACCCAGTACTTC.

The chain joins TRBV5-1 to TRBJ2-3; 8 bases align to TRBD2. V lost 6 bases and J lost 4; bases outside the gene matches: 10. Germline CDR1 is SGHRS and CDR2 is YFSETQ. CDR3 size: 15 residues. The CDR3: CASIPGGTPADTQYF. CDR3 coding DNA: TGCGCCAGCATCCCGGGGGGGACCCCCGCAGATACGCAGTATTTT.

The V gene is TRBV29-1, the J gene TRBJ2-1; 10 bases match TRBD2. CDR1 and CDR2 from the germline V gene are SQVTM and ANQGSEA. The J segment lost 5 bases and the V segment lost 7 bases, leaving 5 bases of the junction unmatched. This CDR3 has 13 residues. The CDR3 is CSGGLASDNEQFF. The CDR3 region has the DNA TGCAGCGGGGGACTAGCGTCTGACAATGAGCAGTTCTTC.

The chain recombines TRBV5-4 with TRBJ2-5; D possibly corresponds to TRBD2 (6 bases). The CDR3 covers 16 residues. Germline loops: CDR1 SGHNT, CDR2 YYREEE (reference sequence). The V gene lost 0 bases and the J gene lost 4 bases, with 16 bases spanning the gap. This CDR3 reads CASSLEGRGWTETQYF. The CDR3 DNA sequence: TGTGCCAGCAGCTTGGAAGGGCGGGGCTGGACAGAGACCCAGTACTTC.

The V and J genes are TRBV10-1 and TRBJ2-1; D is possibly TRBD2 (5 bases). The CDR3 length is 16 residues. V was trimmed by 11 bases and J by 0 bases, leaving 20 bases between them. Germline V gene sequence: CDR1 WNHNN, CDR2 SYGVQD (reference sequence). The CDR3 region is CAGFSGSGSSYNEQFF. For the CDR3, the DNA is TGCGCCGGCTTCTCTGGGTCGGGAAGCTCCTACAATGAGCAGTTCTTC.

The rearrangement uses TRBV14 and TRBJ2-2; a possible D gene is TRBD2 (7 bases). The V and J ends lost 0 bases and 1 base respectively, with 15 bases between them. The CDR3 runs to 18 residues. The germline CDR1 and CDR2 sequences are SGHDN and FVKESK. The CDR3 DNA reads TGTGCCAGCAGCCAAGATTGGCGGGGGCGCGAGAACACCGGGGAGCTGTTTTTT. Its protein is CASSQDWRGRENTGELFF.

This clone appeared a single time. The chain recombines TRBV7-8 with TRBJ1-5; D is perhaps TRBD1 (5 bases). V dropped 1 base and J dropped 7 bases, with 8 bases sitting between them. Germline V gene data show CDR1 as SGHVS and CDR2 as FQNEAQ. This CDR3 is built from 13 residues. Here the CDR3 DNA reads TGTGCCAGCAGCTTAGGTGGGGCCCAGCCCCAGCATTTT. Translating it yields CASSLGGAQPQHF.

This chain joins TRBV9 and TRBJ2-2, with unresolved D. The CDR3 loop spans 12 amino acids. Germline V gene data show CDR1 as SGDLS and CDR2 as YYNGEE. V lost 0 bases and J 5 bases, leaving 2 bases between the germline ends. In DNA form, the CDR3 reads TGTGCCAGCAGCGTAGCTACCGGGGAGCTGTTTTTT. It is translated as CASSVATGELFF.

Only a few counts were recorded for this clone. The V and J genes are TRBV29-1 and TRBJ2-7, with 7 bases that match TRBD1. The CDR3 runs to 12 residues. The V gene end was trimmed by 6 bases and the J gene end by 7 bases; junction bases not matched to a gene: 9. CDR1 and CDR2 (germline): SQVTM, ANQGSEA. The CDR3 is CSVLRDSLEQYF. As DNA, the CDR3 is TGCAGCGTCCTACGGGACAGCCTTGAGCAGTACTTC.

This chain joins TRBV6-5 and TRBJ2-7; D is possibly TRBD2 (6 bases). This CDR3 is 14 amino acids long. Trimming removed 6 bases from V and 4 bases from J, with 16 bases in between. CDR1 and CDR2 (germline): MNHEY, SVGAGI. The DNA of the CDR3 is TGTGCCAGCAGCACCGGGGTAGCGGCATACGAGCAGTACTTC. This gives the protein CASSTGVAAYEQYF.

This rearrangement joins TRBV10-3 to TRBJ1-1, with TRBD1 matching 7 bases. The germline V gene encodes CDR1 ENHRY and CDR2 SYGVKD. The CDR3 extends over 14 amino acids. Trimming cost V 11 bases and J 2 bases; bases outside gene matches: 11. CDR3 amino acids: CASTGRSGNTEAFF. As DNA, the CDR3 is TGTGCCTCGACAGGGAGATCAGGAAACACTGAAGCTTTCTTT.